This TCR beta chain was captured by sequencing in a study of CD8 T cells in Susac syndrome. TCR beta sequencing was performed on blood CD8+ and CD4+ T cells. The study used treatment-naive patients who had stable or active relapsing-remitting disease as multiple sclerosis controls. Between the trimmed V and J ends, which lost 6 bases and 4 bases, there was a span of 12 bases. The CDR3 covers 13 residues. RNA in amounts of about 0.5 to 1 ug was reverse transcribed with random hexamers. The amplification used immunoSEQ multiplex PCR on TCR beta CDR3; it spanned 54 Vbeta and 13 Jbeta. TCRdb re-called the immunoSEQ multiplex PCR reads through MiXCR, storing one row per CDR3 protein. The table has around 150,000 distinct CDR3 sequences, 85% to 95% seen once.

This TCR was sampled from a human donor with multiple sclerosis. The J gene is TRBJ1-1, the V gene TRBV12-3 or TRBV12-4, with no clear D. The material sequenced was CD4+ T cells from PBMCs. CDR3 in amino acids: CASRETVSTEAFF. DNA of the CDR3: TGTGCCAGCAGAGAAACAGTGAGCACTGAAGCTTTCTTT.